The 25 T cell receptor beta chains listed next were all sequenced from one sample in a study of blood T cell repertoires in COVID-19. Measured with immunoSEQ multiplex PCR; TCRdb has only the in-frame clones, and not every one. The table lists fewer than 250,000 clones, more than 85% of them singletons. Sequencing was carried out using peripheral blood. Source of these receptors: a man between 60 and 70 years old with COVID-19, enrolled during active disease.

This clone was found once. The V and J genes are TRBV5-1 and TRBJ1-1, with a weak D call TRBD1 (6 bases). CDR3 length equals 16 residues. Germline-derived CDR1 and CDR2 are SGHRS and YFSETQ. Trimming pared 1 base from V and 4 bases from J, leaving 17 bases between. CDR3 in DNA: TGCGCCAGCAGCTTGCCGGGGGCGGGGGGCCGCACTGAAGCTTTCTTT. Translating gives CASSLPGAGGRTEAFF.

V is TRBV18 and J is TRBJ1-2, with 11 bases lining up with TRBD1. Losses at the gene ends were 4 bases for V and 8 bases for J; bases not matched to a gene: 9. Per the germline V gene, CDR1 is KGHSH and CDR2 is LQKENI. This CDR3 spans 15 amino acids. The CDR3 region has the DNA TGTGCCAGCTCACGCCCAGGGACAGGGGGATTCGGCTACACCTTC. Translated, it gives CASSRPGTGGFGYTF.

This clone was seen a single time. The rearrangement uses TRBV28 and TRBJ2-7, with D tentatively TRBD2 (5 bases). Germline CDR1 reads MDHEN; CDR2 reads SYDVKM. This CDR3 has 17 amino acids. Trimming left V 3 bases short and J 3 bases short, with 21 bases between. The chain's CDR3 is CASSLPGLGKFGYEQYF. CDR3 coding DNA: TGTGCCAGCAGTTTGCCGGGGTTAGGGAAGTTTGGCTACGAGCAGTACTTC. The complete variable domain, with remaining parts taken from reference TRBV28 and TRBJ2-7, reads DVKVTQSSRYLVKRTGEKVFLECVQDMDHENMFWYRQDPGLGLRLIYFSYDVKMKEKGDIPEGYSVSREKKERFSLILESASTNQTSMYLCASSLPGLGKFGYEQYFGPGTRLTVT.

The J gene is TRBJ2-1, the V gene TRBV5-1; 12 nucleotides agree with TRBD2. J lost 8 bases, V lost 3 bases, and 6 bases had no gene match. CDR3 length: 15 residues. CDR1 and CDR2 (germline): SGHRS, YFSETQ. CDR3 region: CASSSGLAGYDEQFF. CDR3 nucleotides: TGCGCCAGCAGCTCAGGACTAGCGGGGTACGATGAGCAGTTCTTC.

The chain has TRBV30 and TRBJ2-7, with 8 bases identical to TRBD1. V lost 2 bases to trimming and J lost 1 base; unmatched junction nucleotides: 7. This CDR3 region has 15 residues. Per the germline V gene, CDR1 is GTSNPN and CDR2 is SVGIG (reference sequence). CDR3 in DNA: TGTGCCTGGAGTCCTAGGGACAGGTTTTCCTACGAGCAGTACTTC. Its translation is CAWSPRDRFSYEQYF.

This clone was seen only once. This chain uses TRBV28 with TRBJ1-2; D remains unclear. CDR1 is MDHEN, CDR2 SYDVKM, per germline. The V gene lost 8 bases and the J gene lost 0 bases, with 22 bases spanning the gap. This CDR3 region has 17 residues. The CDR3 DNA reads as TGTGCCAGCGATGAGGCGAAGTCGGCTTACTCTAACTATGGCTACACCTTC. Its protein is CASDEAKSAYSNYGYTF.

The CDR3 spells CASSPSRRGQPQHF. For the CDR3, the DNA is TGTGCCAGCAGTCCCTCAAGGAGGGGCCAGCCCCAGCATTTT. The chain uses TRBV28 and TRBJ1-5, with D possibly being TRBD1 (5 bases). Germline CDR1 and CDR2: MDHEN and SYDVKM. V shed 5 bases and J shed 7 bases, with 15 bases lying between them. The CDR3 loop spans 14 amino acids.

The genes are TRBV3-1 (or the pseudogene TRBV3-2) and TRBJ2-2; weak D call: TRBD1 (6 bases). Germline CDR1 reads LGHDT; CDR2 reads YNNKEL (reference sequence). This CDR3 is 13 amino acids long. Trimming took 6 bases from V and 2 from J, leaving 7 bases between them. CDR3 DNA sequence: TGTGCCAGCAGGACAGGTAACACCGGGGAGCTGTTTTTT. It encodes CASRTGNTGELFF.

The chain has TRBV2 and TRBJ1-2; no clear D gene. Germline V CDR1 and CDR2: SNHLY, FYNNEI. The CDR3 contains 11 residues. V was cut by 5 bases and J by 4 bases, with 5 bases left in between. CDR3: CASSYSYGYTF. As DNA, the CDR3 is TGTGCCAGCAGTTACAGCTATGGCTACACCTTC.

The J gene is TRBJ2-5, the V gene TRBV7-9; TRBD2 aligns across 13 bases. Germline CDR1 is SEHNR and CDR2 is FQNEAQ (reference sequence). CDR3 size: 18 residues. The V gene end was trimmed by 4 bases and the J gene end by 4 bases; junction bases not matched to a gene: 12. The CDR3, as DNA: TGTGCCAGCAGCTACGACCAACTAGCGGGAGGGTACCGAGAGACCCAGTACTTC. Translated, it gives CASSYDQLAGGYRETQYF.

This clone was picked up one time. V usage is TRBV28 and J usage is TRBJ2-6; 8 bases match TRBD2. The CDR3 consists of 15 residues. Germline assignment: CDR1 MDHEN and CDR2 SYDVKM. V gave up 5 bases and J gave up 1 base; unmatched junction bases: 1. CDR3 residues: CASSPGGSGANVLTF. The CDR3 coding sequence is TGTGCCAGCAGTCCGGGGGGGTCTGGGGCCAACGTCCTGACTTTC.

The chain joins TRBV11-2 to TRBJ2-1, with TRBD1 identical over 11 bases. V shed 4 bases, J shed 6 bases, and the junction held 5 bases outside the gene matches. CDR1 and CDR2 from the germline V gene are SGHAT and FQNNGV. The CDR3 length is 15 residues. CDR3 DNA: TGTGCCAGCAGCTCGAGGGACAGGGGGGCCAATGAGCAGTTCTTC. This codes for CASSSRDRGANEQFF.

The chain links TRBV11-2 to TRBJ2-1; TRBD2 agrees at 14 bases. Losses at the gene ends were 5 bases for V and 9 bases for J; bases not matched to a gene: 9. This CDR3 has 16 residues. Germline lookup yields CDR1 SGHAT and CDR2 FQNNGV. CDR3 coding DNA: TGTGCCAGCAGCCGAGGACTAGCGGGAGGTGAGGGTGAGCAGTTCTTC. It yields the protein CASSRGLAGGEGEQFF.

This clone was observed once. V is TRBV3-1 (or the pseudogene TRBV3-2) and J is TRBJ1-1, with D tentatively TRBD1 (5 bases). CDR1 is LGHDT and CDR2 is YNNKEL in the germline V gene (reference sequence). This CDR3 comprises 14 residues. Trimming shortened V by 5 bases and J by 1 base, and 11 bases separated the two germline ends. The CDR3 DNA is TGTGCCAGCAGCACTACAGGTCGGAACACTGAAGCTTTCTTT. Amino acids: CASSTTGRNTEAFF.

The V gene is TRBV11-3, the J gene TRBJ1-2; 9 nucleotides match TRBD1. CDR3 length: 16 amino acids. Unmatched junction bases numbered 18, after V lost 5 bases and J lost 11 bases. Germline lookup yields CDR1 SGHNT and CDR2 YENEEA. The CDR3 bases are TGTGCCAGCAGCGCTACAATTTGTGGGGGACAGGGAGGATACACCTTC. It encodes CASSATICGGQGGYTF.

This chain uses TRBV7-2 with TRBJ2-7; D may be TRBD2 (6 bases). V gave up 5 bases and J gave up 0 bases, with 17 bases separating them. Germline loops: CDR1 SGHTA, CDR2 FQGNSA. This CDR3 contains 16 residues. The CDR3, as DNA: TGTGCCAGCAGCCACCGTCTAGCGAGAAGCTCCTACGAGCAGTACTTC. This encodes CASSHRLARSSYEQYF.

The chain combines TRBV7-2 with TRBJ2-3; TRBD2 matches at 9 bases. The CDR3 spans 16 residues. Unmatched junction bases numbered 7, after V lost 1 base and J lost 5 bases. The germline V gene encodes CDR1 SGHTA and CDR2 FQGNSA. CDR3 loop: CASSLVLGRGGDTQYF. In DNA, the CDR3 is TGTGCCAGCAGCTTAGTATTAGGGCGGGGGGGAGATACGCAGTATTTT.

The CDR3: CASSPEQGTYEQYF. Here the CDR3 DNA reads TGCGCCAGCAGCCCGGAGCAGGGAACCTACGAGCAGTACTTC. This chain links TRBV5-1 with TRBJ2-7; D is perhaps TRBD1 (5 bases). The germline gives CDR1 SGHRS, CDR2 YFSETQ. This CDR3 is built from 14 residues. Trimming took 4 bases from V and 2 from J, leaving 13 bases between them. Full variable domain (outside the CDR3, taken from reference TRBV5-1 and TRBJ2-7): KAGVTQTPRYLIKTRGQQVTLSCSPISGHRSVSWYQQTPGQGLQFLFEYFSETQRNKGNFPGRFSGRQFSNSRSEMNVSTLELGDSALYLCASSPEQGTYEQYFGPGTRLTVT.

This clone came up many times. The chain links TRBV19 to TRBJ1-1; 9 nucleotides line up with TRBD1. Trimming took 1 base from V and 6 from J; bases not matched to a gene: 0. The CDR3 spans 13 residues. Germline V lookup: CDR1 LNHDA, CDR2 SQIVND (reference sequence). The CDR3 reads CASSIGTGAEAFF. The CDR3 DNA is TGTGCCAGTAGTATAGGGACAGGGGCTGAAGCTTTCTTT.

The rearrangement links TRBV4-1 to TRBJ1-2; no firm D call. Trimming shortened V by 0 bases and J by 2 bases, and 7 bases separated the two germline ends. CDR1 is MGHRA and CDR2 is YSYEKL in the germline V gene. The CDR3 has 14 amino acids. The CDR3 region is CASSQDGLNYGYTF. The CDR3 nucleotides read TGCGCCAGCAGCCAAGATGGGCTAAACTATGGCTACACCTTC.

This chain uses TRBV6-9 with TRBJ1-6, with D hard to call. The germline gives CDR1 MNHGY, CDR2 SVAAGI. The CDR3 runs 14 residues. V lost 6 bases, J lost 10 bases, and 16 bases lay in between. The DNA for the CDR3 is TGTGCCAGCAGGCGGTACGGCGCCGGGTCACCCCTCCACTTT. Protein product: CASRRYGAGSPLHF.

CDR3 sequence: CASSLARGAYNEQFF. The CDR3 DNA reads as TGCGCCAGCAGCTTGGCCCGGGGGGCCTACAATGAGCAGTTCTTC. The chain employs TRBV5-1 and TRBJ2-1; 7 bases agree with TRBD2. This CDR3 region has 15 residues. CDR1 and CDR2 (germline): SGHRS, YFSETQ. The ends lost 0 bases at V and 2 bases at J; junction bases unmatched: 2.

The chain couples TRBV7-9 to TRBJ2-3; TRBD2 might be the D (5 bases). The ends were cut back, 5 bases at V and 1 base at J, with 10 bases in the middle. The CDR3 spans 14 residues. From germline, CDR1 is SEHNR and CDR2 FQNEAQ (reference sequence). The CDR3 is CASSVSVGTDTQYF. CDR3 nucleotide sequence: TGTGCCAGCAGCGTTAGCGTGGGCACAGATACGCAGTATTTT.

This clone has a single count. The V call is TRBV5-1, the J call TRBJ1-2; D perhaps matches TRBD1 (6 bases). CDR3 length: 15 amino acids. Trimming removed 4 bases at V and 2 bases at J, with 15 bases between. Germline assignment: CDR1 SGHRS and CDR2 YFSETQ. In nucleotides, the CDR3 is TGCGCCAGCAGCCCCGGGGGGGGGCGAAACTATGGCTACACCTTC. Encoded protein: CASSPGGGRNYGYTF.

The chain has TRBV18 and TRBJ2-2, with D maybe TRBD2 (5 bases). With 6 bases removed from V and 2 bases from J, the gap between germline ends came to 10 bases. This CDR3 is built from 14 residues. Germline-derived CDR1 and CDR2 are KGHSH and LQKENI. The CDR3 here is CASSPADNTGELFF. DNA of the CDR3: TGTGCCAGCTCCCCAGCGGATAACACCGGGGAGCTGTTTTTT.